The clone carrying this TCR beta chain has only a few counts. The data were obtained in a study of OX40 agonist ivuxolimab in advanced cancers. The wider study: With ivuxolimab, an agonistic anti-OX40 (CD134) antibody, patients were treated.

The ends were cut back, 4 bases at V and 1 base at J, with 5 bases in the middle. The CDR3 totals 13 residues. CDR1 and CDR2 from the germline V gene are MNHNS and SASEGT. Profiling relied on immunoSEQ multiplex PCR, and the TCRdb table lists in-frame clones only, not all of them. The table records fewer than 35,000 clones, about four fifths of them present only once. V and J are TRBV6-1 and TRBJ1-5; D gene ambiguous. The sequencing used CD4+ or CD8+ T cells sorted from blood, collected in a trial of the OX40 agonist ivuxolimab. This clonotype was obtained from an adult with an advanced solid tumor such as melanoma, head and neck, liver or kidney cancer. The CDR3 DNA reads TGTGCCAGCAGTGGGCAAAGCAATCAGCCCCAGCATTTT. It yields the protein CASSGQSNQPQHF.